The sequence of this TCR beta chain was determined in a study of T cell responses to AZD1222 COVID-19 vaccine. Findings and limits, study-wide: Spike-specific TCR breadth and depth both grew after two AZD1222 doses. Mapped onto spike, vaccine-associated CD4 TCRs spanned it and were dominant at 160-218 and 743-854.

Germline CDR1 reads LNHDA; CDR2 reads SQIVND (reference sequence). The CDR3 contains 16 residues. Between the trimmed V and J ends, which lost 3 bases and 0 bases, there was a span of 11 bases. Assay: immunoSEQ multiplex PCR; the TCRdb copy retains only in-frame clones and omits some. The sample holds approximately 98,000 clones; just over 85% are singletons and the top ten take roughly 3%. Note on this clone: Its antigen is undetermined.

The rearrangement links TRBV19 to TRBJ2-2; D gene ambiguous. The sequence derives from an adult in good health. The sequencing used peripheral blood, collected on day 0 of AZD1222 vaccination. The CDR3 loop is CASSIYITTNTGELFF. CDR3 DNA sequence: TGTGCCAGTAGTATCTACATCACCACGAACACCGGGGAGCTGTTTTTT. Full variable domain (outside the CDR3, taken from reference TRBV19 and TRBJ2-2): DGGITQSPKYLFRKEGQNVTLSCEQNLNHDAMYWYRQDPGQGLRLIYYSQIVNDFQKGDIAEGYSVSREKKESFPLTVTSAQKNPTAFYLCASSIYITTNTGELFFGEGSRLTVL.